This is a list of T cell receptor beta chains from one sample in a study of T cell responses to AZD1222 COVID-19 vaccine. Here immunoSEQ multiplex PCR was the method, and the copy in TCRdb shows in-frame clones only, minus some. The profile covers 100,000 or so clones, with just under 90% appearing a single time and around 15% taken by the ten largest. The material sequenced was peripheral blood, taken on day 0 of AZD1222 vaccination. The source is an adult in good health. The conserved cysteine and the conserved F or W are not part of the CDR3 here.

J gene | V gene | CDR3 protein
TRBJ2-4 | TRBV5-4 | ASSLGPGGEAKNIQY
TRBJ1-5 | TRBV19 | ASSLGEITSNQPQH
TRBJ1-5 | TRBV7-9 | ASSPRGYNQPQH
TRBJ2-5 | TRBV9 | ASSVGLQSQETQY
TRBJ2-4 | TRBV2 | ASTGTRQAKNIQY
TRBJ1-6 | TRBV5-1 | ASSLESISSPLH
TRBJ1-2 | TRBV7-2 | ASSLARTGNGYT
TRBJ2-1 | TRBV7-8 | ASLEVAPNWGGYNEQF
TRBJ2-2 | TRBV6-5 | ATKFRASGELF
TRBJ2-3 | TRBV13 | ASSLGQGFDTQY
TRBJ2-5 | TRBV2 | ASSDQGGLRVTQY
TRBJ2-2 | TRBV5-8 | ASSLISGGGTGELF
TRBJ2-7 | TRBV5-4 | ASSLKGGPSEQY
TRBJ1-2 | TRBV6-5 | ASRNSGTGGGYT
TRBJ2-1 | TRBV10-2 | ASLGLAGTNEQF
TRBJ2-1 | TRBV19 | ASTSGGTYNEQF
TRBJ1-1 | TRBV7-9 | ASSPTGDTEAF
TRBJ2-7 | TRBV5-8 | ASSLAYDSSPYEQY
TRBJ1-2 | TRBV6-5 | ASRLTVGNGCT